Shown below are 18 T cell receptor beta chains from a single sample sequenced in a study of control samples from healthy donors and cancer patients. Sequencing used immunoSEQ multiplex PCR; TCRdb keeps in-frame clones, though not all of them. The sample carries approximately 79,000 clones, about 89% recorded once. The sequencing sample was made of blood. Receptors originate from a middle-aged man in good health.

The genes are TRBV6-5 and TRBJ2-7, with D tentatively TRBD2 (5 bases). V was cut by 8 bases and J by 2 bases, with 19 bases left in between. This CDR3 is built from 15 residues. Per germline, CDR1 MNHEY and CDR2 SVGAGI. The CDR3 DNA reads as TGTGCCAGCGCCTCAAAGATCGGGGTCGCCTACGAGCAGTACTTC. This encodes CASASKIGVAYEQYF.

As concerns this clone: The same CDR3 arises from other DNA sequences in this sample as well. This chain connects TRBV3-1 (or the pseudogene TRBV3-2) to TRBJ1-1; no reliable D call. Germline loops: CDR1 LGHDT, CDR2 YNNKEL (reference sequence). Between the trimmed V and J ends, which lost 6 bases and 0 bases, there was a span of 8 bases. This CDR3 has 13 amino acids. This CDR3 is CASSFEMNTEAFF. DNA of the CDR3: TGTGCCAGCAGTTTTGAGATGAACACTGAAGCTTTCTTT.

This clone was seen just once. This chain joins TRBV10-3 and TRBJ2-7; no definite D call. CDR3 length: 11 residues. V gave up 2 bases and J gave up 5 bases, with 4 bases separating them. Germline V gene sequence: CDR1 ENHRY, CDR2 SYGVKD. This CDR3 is CAISEGDEQYF. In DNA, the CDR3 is TGTGCCATCAGTGAGGGAGACGAGCAGTACTTC.

The CDR3: CAGGGSRGTGELFF. Here the CDR3 DNA reads TGTGCCGGGGGGGGGTCGAGGGGCACCGGGGAGCTGTTTTTT. The V and J genes are TRBV2 and TRBJ2-2, with TRBD2 matching over 7 bases. The CDR3 has 14 residues. The V gene end was trimmed by 11 bases and the J gene end by 4 bases; junction bases not matched to a gene: 10. Germline assignment: CDR1 SNHLY and CDR2 FYNNEI.

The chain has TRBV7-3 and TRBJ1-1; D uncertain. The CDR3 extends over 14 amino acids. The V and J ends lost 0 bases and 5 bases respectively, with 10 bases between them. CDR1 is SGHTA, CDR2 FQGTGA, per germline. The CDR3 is CASSLTPGGTEAFF. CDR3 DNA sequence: TGTGCCAGCAGCTTAACCCCGGGAGGGACTGAAGCTTTCTTT.

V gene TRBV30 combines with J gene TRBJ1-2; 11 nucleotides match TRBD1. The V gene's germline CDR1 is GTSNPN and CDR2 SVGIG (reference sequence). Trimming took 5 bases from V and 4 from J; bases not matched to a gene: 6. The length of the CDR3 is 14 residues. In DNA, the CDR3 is TGTGCCTGGGGGTCCGGGACAGGGGGCTATGGCTACACCTTC. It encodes CAWGSGTGGYGYTF.

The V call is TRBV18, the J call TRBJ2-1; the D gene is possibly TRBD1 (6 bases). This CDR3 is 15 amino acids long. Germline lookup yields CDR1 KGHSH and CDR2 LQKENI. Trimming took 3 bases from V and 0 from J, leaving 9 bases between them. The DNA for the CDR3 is TGTGCCAGCTCACCCGTAGGGGGCTCCTACAATGAGCAGTTCTTC. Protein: CASSPVGGSYNEQFF.

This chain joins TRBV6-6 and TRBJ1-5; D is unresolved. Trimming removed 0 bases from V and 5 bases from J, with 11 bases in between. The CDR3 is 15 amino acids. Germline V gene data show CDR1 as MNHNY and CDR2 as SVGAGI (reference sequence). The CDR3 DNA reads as TGTGCCAGCAGTTACTCGAGATCTGTTTATCAGCCCCAGCATTTT. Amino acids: CASSYSRSVYQPQHF.

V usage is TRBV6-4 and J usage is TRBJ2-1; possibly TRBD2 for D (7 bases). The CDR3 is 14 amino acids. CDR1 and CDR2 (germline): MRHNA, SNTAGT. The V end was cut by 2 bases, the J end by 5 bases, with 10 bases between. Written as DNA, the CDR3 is TGTGCCAGCAGTGACGGGGGGGCTAACAATGAGCAGTTCTTC. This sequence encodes CASSDGGANNEQFF.

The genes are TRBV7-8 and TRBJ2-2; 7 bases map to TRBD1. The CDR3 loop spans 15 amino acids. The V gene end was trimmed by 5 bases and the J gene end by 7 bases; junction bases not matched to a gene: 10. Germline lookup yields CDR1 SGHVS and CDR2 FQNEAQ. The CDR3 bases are TGTGCCAGCAGCGCCACAGGGGTTGGTGGCGGGGAGCTGTTTTTT. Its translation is CASSATGVGGGELFF.

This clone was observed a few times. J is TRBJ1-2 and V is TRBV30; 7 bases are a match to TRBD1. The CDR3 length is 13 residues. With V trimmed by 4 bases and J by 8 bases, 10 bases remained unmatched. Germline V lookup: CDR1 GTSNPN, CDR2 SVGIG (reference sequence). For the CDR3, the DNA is TGTGCCTGGACTACCGGGACAGCGAGAGGCTACACCTTC. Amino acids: CAWTTGTARGYTF. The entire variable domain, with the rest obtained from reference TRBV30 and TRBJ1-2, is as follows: SQTIHQWPATLVQPVGSPLSLECTVEGTSNPNLYWYRQAAGRGLQLLFYSVGIGQISSEVPQNLSASRPQDRQFILSSKKLLLSDSGFYLCAWTTGTARGYTFGSGTRLTVV.

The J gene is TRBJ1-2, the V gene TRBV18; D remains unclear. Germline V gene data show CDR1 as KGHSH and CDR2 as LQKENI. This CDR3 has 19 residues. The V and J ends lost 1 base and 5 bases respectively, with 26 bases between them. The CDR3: CASSPLNGPWAPTRYGYTF. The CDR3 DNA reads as TGTGCCAGCTCACCACTAAATGGGCCTTGGGCGCCGACTAGATATGGCTACACCTTC.

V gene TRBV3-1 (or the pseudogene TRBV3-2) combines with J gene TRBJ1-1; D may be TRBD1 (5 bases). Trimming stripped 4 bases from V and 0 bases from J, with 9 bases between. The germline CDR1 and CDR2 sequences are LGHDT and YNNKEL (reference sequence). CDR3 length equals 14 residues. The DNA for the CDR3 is TGTGCCAGCAGCCCAGGGAACCTGAACACTGAAGCTTTCTTT. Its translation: CASSPGNLNTEAFF.

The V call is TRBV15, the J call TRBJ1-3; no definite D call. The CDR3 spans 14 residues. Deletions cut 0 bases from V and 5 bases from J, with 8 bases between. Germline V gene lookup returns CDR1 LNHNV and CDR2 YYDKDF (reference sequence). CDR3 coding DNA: TGTGCCACCAGCAGAGAGGATCGGAGAAACACCATATATTTT. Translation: CATSREDRRNTIYF.

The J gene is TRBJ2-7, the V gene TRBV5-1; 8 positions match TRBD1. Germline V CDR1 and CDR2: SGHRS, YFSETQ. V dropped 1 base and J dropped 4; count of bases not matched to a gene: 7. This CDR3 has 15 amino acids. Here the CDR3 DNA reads TGCGCCAGCAGCTTGTTTTCAGGGGGCTTTTACGAGCAGTACTTC. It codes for CASSLFSGGFYEQYF.

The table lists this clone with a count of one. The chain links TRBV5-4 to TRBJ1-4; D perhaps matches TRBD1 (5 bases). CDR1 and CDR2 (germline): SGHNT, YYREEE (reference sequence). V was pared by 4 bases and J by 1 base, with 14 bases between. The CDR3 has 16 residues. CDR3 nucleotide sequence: TGTGCCAGCAGCCCAACCCCGGGGCGAACTAATGAAAAACTGTTTTTT. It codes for CASSPTPGRTNEKLFF.

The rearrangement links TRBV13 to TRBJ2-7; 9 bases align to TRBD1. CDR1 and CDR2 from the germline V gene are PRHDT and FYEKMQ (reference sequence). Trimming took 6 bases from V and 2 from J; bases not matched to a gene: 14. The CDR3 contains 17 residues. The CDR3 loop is CASSHAATGQGTYEQYF. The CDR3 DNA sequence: TGTGCCAGCAGTCACGCGGCAACGGGACAGGGTACCTACGAGCAGTACTTC. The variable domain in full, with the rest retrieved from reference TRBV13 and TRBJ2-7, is AAGVIQSPRHLIKEKRETATLKCYPIPRHDTVYWYQQGPGQDPQFLISFYEKMQSDKGSIPDRFSAQQFSDYHSELNMSSLELGDSALYFCASSHAATGQGTYEQYFGPGTRLTVT.

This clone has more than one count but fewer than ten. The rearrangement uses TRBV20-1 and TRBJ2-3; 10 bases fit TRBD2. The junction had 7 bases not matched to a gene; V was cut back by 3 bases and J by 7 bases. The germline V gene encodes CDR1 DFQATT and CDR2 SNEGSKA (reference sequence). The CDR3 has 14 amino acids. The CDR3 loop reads CSASPSGGAYTQYF. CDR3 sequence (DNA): TGCAGTGCTAGTCCCAGCGGGGGGGCATATACGCAGTATTTT.